A selection of T cell receptor beta chains follows, all from one sample in a study of OX40 agonist ivuxolimab in advanced cancers. TCRdb's copy holds only in-frame clones and misses some; the assay was immunoSEQ multiplex PCR. Of tens of thousands of clones in the sample, approximately 84% were seen once. The sample consisted of CD4+ or CD8+ T cells sorted from blood, taken in a trial of the OX40 agonist ivuxolimab. Source of these receptors: an adult with an advanced solid tumor such as melanoma, head and neck, liver or kidney cancer. Both conserved end residues are part of each CDR3. Each record gives: D gene, CDR3 length, clone size, V gene, J gene, CDR3 DNA, CDR3 protein. D genes are given only for firm matches. A row's size may be missing; if present it is once, few, many or a size class.

D gene: TRBD1
CDR3 length: 15
clone size: .
V gene: TRBV2
J gene: TRBJ1-5
CDR3 DNA: TGTGCCAGCAGCGACCGGGACAGGGGGAATCAGCCCCAGCATTTT
CDR3 protein: CASSDRDRGNQPQHF

D gene: TRBD1
CDR3 length: 14
clone size: .
V gene: TRBV5-5
J gene: TRBJ1-5
CDR3 DNA: TGTGCCAGCAGCTTCGGGACAGGGAATCAGCCCCAGCATTTT
CDR3 protein: CASSFGTGNQPQHF

D gene: .
CDR3 length: 14
clone size: once
V gene: TRBV7-6
J gene: TRBJ1-1
CDR3 DNA: TGTGCCAGCAGCTTAGTTATGGAGAACACTGAAGCTTTCTTT
CDR3 protein: CASSLVMENTEAFF

D gene: .
CDR3 length: 16
clone size: .
V gene: TRBV5-1
J gene: TRBJ2-7
CDR3 DNA: TGCGCCAGCAGCTCCGCCGTCACAGGTCGGATCGACGAGCAGTACTTC
CDR3 protein: CASSSAVTGRIDEQYF

D gene: .
CDR3 length: 12
clone size: .
V gene: TRBV6-6
J gene: TRBJ2-7
CDR3 DNA: TGTGCCAGCAGTCAAGGGTTGGGGGAGCAGTACTTC
CDR3 protein: CASSQGLGEQYF

D gene: .
CDR3 length: 13
clone size: .
V gene: TRBV5-1
J gene: TRBJ2-3
CDR3 DNA: TGCGCCAGCAGAGGAAGCGGTACAGATACGCAGTATTTT
CDR3 protein: CASRGSGTDTQYF

D gene: .
CDR3 length: 15
clone size: .
V gene: TRBV4-3
J gene: TRBJ2-3
CDR3 DNA: TGCGCCAGCAGCCAAGTTTGGGGGATCACAGATACGCAGTATTTT
CDR3 protein: CASSQVWGITDTQYF

D gene: TRBD2
CDR3 length: 14
clone size: .
V gene: TRBV7-9
J gene: TRBJ2-2
CDR3 DNA: TGTGCCAGCAGCAGACTAGCGGGGTCCGGGGAGCTGTTTTTT
CDR3 protein: CASSRLAGSGELFF

D gene: .
CDR3 length: 16
clone size: .
V gene: TRBV7-3
J gene: TRBJ2-1
CDR3 DNA: TGTGCCAGCAGCCCCCAGGGGAGCGGACCCTACAATGAGCAGTTCTTC
CDR3 protein: CASSPQGSGPYNEQFF

D gene: .
CDR3 length: 12
clone size: .
V gene: TRBV4-1
J gene: TRBJ2-2
CDR3 DNA: TGCGCCAGCAGCCAAGTCACCGGGGAGCTGTTTTTT
CDR3 protein: CASSQVTGELFF

D gene: .
CDR3 length: 13
clone size: .
V gene: TRBV4-2
J gene: TRBJ2-7
CDR3 DNA: TGTGCCAGCAGCCAGGGTCAAACCTACGAGCAGTACTTC
CDR3 protein: CASSQGQTYEQYF

D gene: .
CDR3 length: 15
clone size: .
V gene: TRBV28
J gene: TRBJ2-7
CDR3 DNA: TGTGCCAGCAGTTTACGGGGGTATCCCTCCTACGAGCAGTACTTC
CDR3 protein: CASSLRGYPSYEQYF

D gene: .
CDR3 length: 15
clone size: .
V gene: TRBV7-9
J gene: TRBJ1-2
CDR3 DNA: TGTGCCAGCAGCTTAACTGGAGACAGGCTCTATGGCTACACCTTC
CDR3 protein: CASSLTGDRLYGYTF

D gene: .
CDR3 length: 14
clone size: .
V gene: TRBV19
J gene: TRBJ2-7
CDR3 DNA: TGTGCCAGTAGCTCCTTCGGACAGAGGTTCGAGCAGTACTTC
CDR3 protein: CASSSFGQRFEQYF

D gene: .
CDR3 length: 13
clone size: .
V gene: TRBV9
J gene: TRBJ1-1
CDR3 DNA: TGTGCCAGCAGCTTGGTGGTGAACACTGAAGCTTTCTTT
CDR3 protein: CASSLVVNTEAFF

D gene: .
CDR3 length: 15
clone size: .
V gene: TRBV4-3
J gene: TRBJ2-7
CDR3 DNA: TGCGCCAGCAGCCAAGAGTTCCGAGGGGCCTACGAGCAGTACTTC
CDR3 protein: CASSQEFRGAYEQYF

D gene: .
CDR3 length: 14
clone size: .
V gene: TRBV5-1
J gene: TRBJ1-1
CDR3 DNA: TGCGCCAGCAGCTTGTTACCCGGGAACACTGAAGCTTTCTTT
CDR3 protein: CASSLLPGNTEAFF

D gene: TRBD1
CDR3 length: 15
clone size: .
V gene: TRBV2
J gene: TRBJ2-1
CDR3 DNA: TGTGCCAGCACCTGGACAGGGTCATCCTACAATGAGCAGTTCTTC
CDR3 protein: CASTWTGSSYNEQFF

D gene: TRBD2
CDR3 length: 16
clone size: .
V gene: TRBV4-2
J gene: TRBJ2-3
CDR3 DNA: TGTGCCAGCAGCCCTCCTAGCGGGGGGAGCACAGATACGCAGTATTTT
CDR3 protein: CASSPPSGGSTDTQYF

D gene: .
CDR3 length: 12
clone size: .
V gene: TRBV6-1
J gene: TRBJ1-1
CDR3 DNA: TGTGCCAGCAGTTATATGAACACTGAAGCTTTCTTT
CDR3 protein: CASSYMNTEAFF

D gene: .
CDR3 length: 12
clone size: .
V gene: TRBV7-9
J gene: TRBJ2-7
CDR3 DNA: TGTGCCAGCAGCTCAGAGGTAAACGAGCAGTACTTC
CDR3 protein: CASSSEVNEQYF

D gene: TRBD2
CDR3 length: 16
clone size: .
V gene: TRBV11-2
J gene: TRBJ2-1
CDR3 DNA: TGTGCCAGCAGCGGTACCGGGACTAGAAGGGTAAATGAGCAGTTCTTC
CDR3 protein: CASSGTGTRRVNEQFF

D gene: TRBD1
CDR3 length: 15
clone size: once
V gene: TRBV19
J gene: TRBJ2-3
CDR3 DNA: TGTGCCAGTAGCTTACAGGGGTTTGGTATAGATACGCAGTATTTT
CDR3 protein: CASSLQGFGIDTQYF

D gene: TRBD1
CDR3 length: 15
clone size: .
V gene: TRBV29-1
J gene: TRBJ1-1
CDR3 DNA: TGCAGCGTCCCGGTCGACCCAGGGGGTGGCACTGAAGCTTTCTTT
CDR3 protein: CSVPVDPGGGTEAFF

D gene: .
CDR3 length: 13
clone size: .
V gene: TRBV6-6
J gene: TRBJ2-7
CDR3 DNA: TGTGCCAGCAGCAGAACAGTGAATACGGGGCAGTACTTC
CDR3 protein: CASSRTVNTGQYF

D gene: TRBD1
CDR3 length: 14
clone size: .
V gene: TRBV10-2
J gene: TRBJ2-2
CDR3 DNA: TGCGCCGCCGTCGGGACAGGGGGACACGGGGAGCTGTTTTTT
CDR3 protein: CAAVGTGGHGELFF

D gene: .
CDR3 length: 13
clone size: .
V gene: TRBV7-3
J gene: TRBJ2-1
CDR3 DNA: TGTGCCAGCAGCTTAAATGTGGGTAACGAGCAGTTCTTC
CDR3 protein: CASSLNVGNEQFF

D gene: TRBD1
CDR3 length: 15
clone size: .
V gene: TRBV5-4
J gene: TRBJ1-2
CDR3 DNA: TGTGCCAGCAGCTCGGCCGTACAGGGGGCGAAAGGCTACACCTTC
CDR3 protein: CASSSAVQGAKGYTF

D gene: .
CDR3 length: 12
clone size: .
V gene: TRBV7-9
J gene: TRBJ2-7
CDR3 DNA: TGTGCCAGCAGCTCAACTATCTACGAGCAGTACTTC
CDR3 protein: CASSSTIYEQYF

D gene: TRBD1
CDR3 length: 15
clone size: .
V gene: TRBV7-6
J gene: TRBJ2-1
CDR3 DNA: TGTGCCAGCAGCTTGCTGAGACAGGGGGCGAATTGGCAGTTCTTC
CDR3 protein: CASSLLRQGANWQFF

D gene: .
CDR3 length: 18
clone size: .
V gene: TRBV15
J gene: TRBJ1-5
CDR3 DNA: TGTGCCACCAGCAGAGATCCAACCCCTCAATCTAGCAATCAGCCCCAGCATTTT
CDR3 protein: CATSRDPTPQSSNQPQHF

D gene: TRBD1
CDR3 length: 17
clone size: .
V gene: TRBV7-9
J gene: TRBJ2-3
CDR3 DNA: TGTGCCAGCAGCCAACCTTTGGGGCAGGGGGCCACAGATACGCAGTATTTT
CDR3 protein: CASSQPLGQGATDTQYF

D gene: TRBD2
CDR3 length: 14
clone size: .
V gene: TRBV2
J gene: TRBJ2-3
CDR3 DNA: TGTGCCAGCAGAGGCGGGGGGCCCACAGATACGCAGTATTTT
CDR3 protein: CASRGGGPTDTQYF

D gene: .
CDR3 length: 12
clone size: .
V gene: TRBV7-6
J gene: TRBJ1-1
CDR3 DNA: TGTGCCAGCAGCTTAGGAAGCGAGGGAGCTTTCTTT
CDR3 protein: CASSLGSEGAFF

D gene: TRBD1
CDR3 length: 14
clone size: .
V gene: TRBV28
J gene: TRBJ2-2
CDR3 DNA: TGTGCCAGCAGTCGACAGGGGTATACCGGGGAGCTGTTTTTT
CDR3 protein: CASSRQGYTGELFF

D gene: TRBD2
CDR3 length: 16
clone size: .
V gene: TRBV9
J gene: TRBJ2-2
CDR3 DNA: TGTGCCAGCAGCCCTAGCTCCGGGGGGGACACCGGGGAGCTGTTTTTT
CDR3 protein: CASSPSSGGDTGELFF

D gene: .
CDR3 length: 11
clone size: .
V gene: TRBV9
J gene: TRBJ2-2
CDR3 DNA: TGTGCCAGCAGCCACACCGGGGAGCTGTTTTTT
CDR3 protein: CASSHTGELFF